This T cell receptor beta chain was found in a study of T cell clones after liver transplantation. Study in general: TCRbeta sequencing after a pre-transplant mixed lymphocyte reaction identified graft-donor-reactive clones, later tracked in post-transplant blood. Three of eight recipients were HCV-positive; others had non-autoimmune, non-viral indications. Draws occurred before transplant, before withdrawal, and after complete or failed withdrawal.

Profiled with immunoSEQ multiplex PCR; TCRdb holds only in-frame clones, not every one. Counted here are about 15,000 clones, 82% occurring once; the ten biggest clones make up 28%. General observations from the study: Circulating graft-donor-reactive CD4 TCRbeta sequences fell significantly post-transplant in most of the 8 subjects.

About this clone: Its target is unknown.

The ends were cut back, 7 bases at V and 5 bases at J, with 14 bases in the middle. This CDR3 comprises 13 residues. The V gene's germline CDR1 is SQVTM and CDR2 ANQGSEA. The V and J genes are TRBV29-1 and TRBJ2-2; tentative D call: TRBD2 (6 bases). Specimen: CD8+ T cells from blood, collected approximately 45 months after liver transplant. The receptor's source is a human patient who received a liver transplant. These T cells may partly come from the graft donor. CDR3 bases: TGCAGCGGATCTGGGGCGGGGACCGGGGAGCTGTTTTTT. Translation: CSGSGAGTGELFF.